The 16 T cell receptor beta chains given below trace back to one sample, sequenced in a study of OX40 agonist ivuxolimab in advanced cancers. The protocol used for the library was the immunoSEQ multiplex PCR assay. This is the immuneACCESS table as TCRdb keeps it, with only in-frame sequences that have V and J called. A part of the clones is gone; compared with another copy, unresolved V genes explain less than half, and the rest is unexplained. Within this sample are some 65,000 clones, with roughly 89% of them counted one time only. In total, the top ten clones hold more than 10% of the sample. The specimen comprised CD4+ or CD8+ T cells sorted from blood, sampled in a trial of the OX40 agonist ivuxolimab. Receptors originate from an adult with an advanced solid tumor such as melanoma, head and neck, liver or kidney cancer.

In this sample, this clone turned up once. The V call is TRBV7-2, the J call TRBJ2-7; D gene ambiguous. Trimming cost V 1 base and J 5 bases, with 9 bases left between them. Germline V lookup: CDR1 SGHTA, CDR2 FQGNSA. The CDR3 loop spans 13 amino acids. The chain's CDR3 is CASSLDFRNEQYF. The DNA of the CDR3 is TGTGCCAGCAGCTTAGATTTCCGGAACGAGCAGTACTTC.

The chain employs TRBV18 and TRBJ1-4; no clear D gene. Trimming removed 3 bases from V and 0 bases from J, with 17 bases in between. The germline gives CDR1 KGHSH, CDR2 LQKENI. The length of the CDR3 is 18 residues. CDR3 DNA: TGTGCCAGCTCACCCGGAAGGTCGGGAATTACAACTAATGAAAAACTGTTTTTT. Protein product: CASSPGRSGITTNEKLFF.

The V call is TRBV30, the J call TRBJ2-7; 13 bases are a match to TRBD2. Trimming removed 0 bases from V and 4 bases from J; junction bases left unmatched: 6. Germline V lookup: CDR1 GTSNPN, CDR2 SVGIG (reference sequence). This CDR3 contains 16 residues. DNA of the CDR3: TGTGCCTGGAGTGTACTAGCGGGAGGGCTCTCGTACGAGCAGTACTTC. It codes for CAWSVLAGGLSYEQYF. Variable domain in full (rest from reference TRBV30 and TRBJ2-7): SQTIHQWPATLVQPVGSPLSLECTVEGTSNPNLYWYRQAAGRGLQLLFYSVGIGQISSEVPQNLSASRPQDRQFILSSKKLLLSDSGFYLCAWSVLAGGLSYEQYFGPGTRLTVT.

Only one count was recorded for this clone. The V call is TRBV6-5, the J call TRBJ1-1; no definite D call. Trimming took off 0 bases at V and 1 base at J, with 9 bases between the two ends. The CDR3 is made up of 15 amino acids. CDR1 is MNHEY, CDR2 SVGAGI, per germline. The CDR3 protein is CASSYSEGRNTEAFF. The CDR3 DNA reads as TGTGCCAGCAGTTACTCCGAGGGTCGGAACACTGAAGCTTTCTTT.

The chain combines TRBV5-4 with TRBJ2-7; D possibly uses TRBD1 or TRBD2 (6 bases each). With 0 bases removed from V and 0 bases from J, the gap between germline ends came to 10 bases. Germline CDR1 reads SGHNT; CDR2 reads YYREEE (reference sequence). The CDR3 consists of 15 residues. CDR3 region: CASSLEGGSSYEQYF. CDR3 nucleotides: TGTGCCAGCAGCTTGGAAGGGGGGAGCTCCTACGAGCAGTACTTC.

The chain links TRBV5-1 to TRBJ2-1; 9 positions match TRBD2. V lost 3 bases, J lost 7 bases, and 5 bases stayed unmatched. Germline V lookup: CDR1 SGHRS, CDR2 YFSETQ. The CDR3 is made up of 14 amino acids. For the CDR3, the DNA is TGCGCCAGCAGCTCGGGACTAGCCGGGAATGAGCAGTTCTTC. As protein: CASSSGLAGNEQFF.

This rearrangement joins TRBV27 to TRBJ2-3, with D unresolved. The CDR3 runs 11 residues. Germline V gene sequence: CDR1 MNHEY, CDR2 SMNVEV (reference sequence). The V and J ends lost 8 bases and 6 bases respectively, with 9 bases between them. CDR3 sequence: CASHSWDTQYF. DNA for the CDR3: TGTGCCAGCCATTCGTGGGATACGCAGTATTTT.

The genes are TRBV5-1 and TRBJ1-1; 7 bases are a match to TRBD1. The J segment lost 0 bases and the V segment lost 3 bases, leaving 2 bases of the junction unmatched. CDR3 length: 14 amino acids. CDR1 SGHRS and CDR2 YFSETQ come from the germline V gene. This CDR3 reads CASSWTGLNTEAFF. CDR3 coding DNA: TGCGCCAGCAGCTGGACAGGATTGAACACTGAAGCTTTCTTT.

This clone came up many times. The chain joins TRBV27 to TRBJ2-1; TRBD2 agrees at 8 bases. Germline-derived CDR1 and CDR2 are MNHEY and SMNVEV (reference sequence). CDR3 length equals 16 residues. The V segment lost 6 bases and the J segment 8 bases; nucleotides outside the gene matches: 15. CDR3 amino acids: CASSPFGVAGSYEQFF. Here the CDR3 DNA reads TGTGCCAGCAGCCCTTTTGGGGTAGCGGGATCCTATGAGCAGTTCTTC.

The rearrangement joins TRBV7-6 to TRBJ2-1, with 9 bases lining up with TRBD2. The CDR3 is made up of 16 amino acids. The germline V gene has CDR1 SGHVS and CDR2 FNYEAQ. Unmatched junction bases numbered 7, after V lost 5 bases and J lost 2 bases. Here the CDR3 reads CASSVPAGGTYNEQFF. The CDR3, as DNA: TGTGCCAGCAGCGTCCCAGCGGGGGGAACCTACAATGAGCAGTTCTTC.

This clone qualifies as medium-sized. This chain uses TRBV6-1 with TRBJ2-7; no clear D. Trimming removed 2 bases from V and 3 bases from J, with 8 bases in between. This CDR3 spans 13 amino acids. Germline V gives CDR1 MNHNS, CDR2 SASEGT. CDR3 sequence: CASSELGIYEQYF. The CDR3 nucleotides read TGTGCCAGCAGTGAACTGGGGATCTACGAGCAGTACTTC.

This clone turned up a few times. The genes are TRBV5-1 and TRBJ1-1; the D is unclear. This CDR3 region has 12 residues. Germline loops: CDR1 SGHRS, CDR2 YFSETQ. Between the trimmed V and J ends, which lost 4 bases and 8 bases, there was a span of 12 bases. CDR3 in amino acids: CASSHWGREAFF. The DNA of the CDR3 is TGCGCCAGCAGCCATTGGGGAAGAGAAGCTTTCTTT.

J is TRBJ2-1 and V is TRBV6-5; the match to TRBD2 covers 11 bases. This CDR3 is built from 16 residues. V gave up 0 bases and J gave up 4 bases; unmatched junction bases: 2. Germline values: CDR1 MNHEY, CDR2 SVGAGI. CDR3 nucleotides: TGTGCCAGCAGTTACTCGACTAGCGGGGAATACAATGAGCAGTTCTTC. Translation: CASSYSTSGEYNEQFF.

This chain connects TRBV27 to TRBJ1-5; D unresolved. Trimming stripped 1 base from V and 0 bases from J, with 7 bases between. This CDR3 is built from 15 residues. The V gene's germline CDR1 is MNHEY and CDR2 SMNVEV (reference sequence). This chain's CDR3 is CASSLWSGSNQPQHF. The CDR3 DNA sequence: TGTGCCAGCAGTTTATGGTCCGGTAGCAATCAGCCCCAGCATTTT.

This sequence joins TRBV15 and TRBJ2-1; no definite D call. The CDR3 spans 16 residues. Germline values: CDR1 LNHNV, CDR2 YYDKDF (reference sequence). V dropped 0 bases and J dropped 3 bases, with 12 bases sitting between them. CDR3 amino acids: CATSRDPISDYNEQFF. The CDR3 DNA follows: TGTGCCACCAGCAGAGACCCCATCAGCGACTACAATGAGCAGTTCTTC.

The chain links TRBV19 to TRBJ2-1; TRBD2 agrees at 14 bases. Per the germline V gene, CDR1 is LNHDA and CDR2 is SQIVND (reference sequence). The CDR3 runs to 16 residues. The J segment lost 4 bases and the V segment lost 10 bases, leaving 9 bases of the junction unmatched. The DNA of the CDR3 is TGTGCCACCGGACTAGCGGGAGGCCGAGGGTACAATGAGCAGTTCTTC. The encoded protein is CATGLAGGRGYNEQFF.